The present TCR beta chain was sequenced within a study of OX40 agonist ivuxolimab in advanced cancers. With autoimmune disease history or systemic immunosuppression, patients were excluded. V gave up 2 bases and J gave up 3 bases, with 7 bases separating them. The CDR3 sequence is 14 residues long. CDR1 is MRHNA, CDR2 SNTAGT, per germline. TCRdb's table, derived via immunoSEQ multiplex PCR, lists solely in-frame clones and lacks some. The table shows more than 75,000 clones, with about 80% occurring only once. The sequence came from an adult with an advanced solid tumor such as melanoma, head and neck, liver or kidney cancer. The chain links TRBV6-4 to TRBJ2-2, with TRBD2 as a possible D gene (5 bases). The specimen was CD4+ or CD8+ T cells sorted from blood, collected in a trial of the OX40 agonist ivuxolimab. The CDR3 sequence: CASSDRGHTGELFF. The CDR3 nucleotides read TGTGCCAGCAGTGACCGAGGGCACACCGGGGAGCTGTTTTTT.